The clone carrying this TCR beta chain was found once. This specimen belongs to a study of CD8 T cells in Susac syndrome. RNA totalling roughly 0.45 to 1 ug underwent reverse transcription with random hexamers. TCRdb re-called the immunoSEQ multiplex PCR reads through MiXCR, storing one row per CDR3 protein. The sample contains 120,000 to 150,000 distinct CDR3 sequences, around 96% of which appear only once. The CDR3 is 11 amino acids. V shed 4 bases and J shed 5 bases, with 7 bases lying between them. The germline CDR1 and CDR2 sequences are SQVTM and ANQGSEA. Material: CD4+ T cells from PBMCs. The V and J genes are TRBV29-1 and TRBJ2-3; D is uncertain. The source of this sequence is a human donor with multiple sclerosis. CDR3: CSVVRGDTQYF. The DNA of the CDR3 is TGCAGCGTTGTCCGTGGAGATACGCAGTATTTT.